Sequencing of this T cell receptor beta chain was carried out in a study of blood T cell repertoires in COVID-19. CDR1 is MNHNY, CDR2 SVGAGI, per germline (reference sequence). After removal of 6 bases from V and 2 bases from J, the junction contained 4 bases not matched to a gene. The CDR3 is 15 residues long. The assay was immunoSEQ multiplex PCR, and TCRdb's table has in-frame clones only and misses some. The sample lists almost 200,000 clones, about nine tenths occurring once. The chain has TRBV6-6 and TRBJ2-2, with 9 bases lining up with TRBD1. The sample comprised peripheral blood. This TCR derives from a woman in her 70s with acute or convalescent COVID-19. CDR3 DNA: TGTGCCAGCAGCCACAGGGGGCTTAACACCGGGGAGCTGTTTTTT. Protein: CASSHRGLNTGELFF.